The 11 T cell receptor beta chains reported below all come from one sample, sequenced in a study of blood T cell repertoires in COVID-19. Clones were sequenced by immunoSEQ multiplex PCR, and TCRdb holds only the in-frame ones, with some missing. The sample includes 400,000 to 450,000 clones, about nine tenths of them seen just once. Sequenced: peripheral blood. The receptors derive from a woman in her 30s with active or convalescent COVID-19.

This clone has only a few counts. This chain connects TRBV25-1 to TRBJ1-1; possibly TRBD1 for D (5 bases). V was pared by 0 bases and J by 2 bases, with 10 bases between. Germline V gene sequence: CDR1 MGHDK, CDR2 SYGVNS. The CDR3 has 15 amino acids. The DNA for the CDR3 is TGTGCCAGCAGTGAATACCCAGACAGAAACACTGAAGCTTTCTTT. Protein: CASSEYPDRNTEAFF.

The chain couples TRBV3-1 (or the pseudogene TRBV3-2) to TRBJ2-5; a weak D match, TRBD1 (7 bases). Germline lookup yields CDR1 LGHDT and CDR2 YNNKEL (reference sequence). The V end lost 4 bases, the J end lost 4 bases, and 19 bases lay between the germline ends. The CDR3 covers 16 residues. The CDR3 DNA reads TGTGCCAGCAGCCTCAGGGGGGCGGGAAGGCGAGAGACCCAGTACTTC. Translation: CASSLRGAGRRETQYF.

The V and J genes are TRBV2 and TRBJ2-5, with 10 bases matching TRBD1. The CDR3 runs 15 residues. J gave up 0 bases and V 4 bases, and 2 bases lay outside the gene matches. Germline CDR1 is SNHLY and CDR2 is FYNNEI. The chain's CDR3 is CASSVGQGYQETQYF. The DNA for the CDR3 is TGTGCCAGCAGTGTGGGACAGGGGTACCAAGAGACCCAGTACTTC.

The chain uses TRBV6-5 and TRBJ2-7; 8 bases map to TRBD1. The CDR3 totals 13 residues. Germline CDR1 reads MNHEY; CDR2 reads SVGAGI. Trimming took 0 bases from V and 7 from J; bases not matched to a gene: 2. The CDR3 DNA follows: TGTGCCAGCAGTTACTCAACAGGGGGAGAGCAGTACTTC. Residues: CASSYSTGGEQYF.

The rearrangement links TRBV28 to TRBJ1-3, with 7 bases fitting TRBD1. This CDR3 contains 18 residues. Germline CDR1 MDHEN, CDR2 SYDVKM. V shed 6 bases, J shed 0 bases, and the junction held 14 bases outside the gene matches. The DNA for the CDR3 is TGTGCCAGCAGCAAAACCGGGACAGCTCTTTTCTCTGGAAACACCATATATTTT. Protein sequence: CASSKTGTALFSGNTIYF. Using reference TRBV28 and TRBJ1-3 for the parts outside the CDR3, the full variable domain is DVKVTQSSRYLVKRTGEKVFLECVQDMDHENMFWYRQDPGLGLRLIYFSYDVKMKEKGDIPEGYSVSREKKERFSLILESASTNQTSMYLCASSKTGTALFSGNTIYFGEGSWLTVV.

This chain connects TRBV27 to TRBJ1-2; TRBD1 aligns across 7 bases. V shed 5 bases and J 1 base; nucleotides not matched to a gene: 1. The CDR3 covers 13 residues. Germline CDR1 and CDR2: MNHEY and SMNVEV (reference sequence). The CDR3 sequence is CASSTGVNYGYTF. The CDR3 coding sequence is TGTGCCAGCAGTACAGGGGTTAACTATGGCTACACCTTC.

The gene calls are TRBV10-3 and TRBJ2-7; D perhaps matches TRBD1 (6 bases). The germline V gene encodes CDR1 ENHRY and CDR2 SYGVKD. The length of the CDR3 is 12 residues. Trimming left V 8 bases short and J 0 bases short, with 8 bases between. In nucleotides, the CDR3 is TGTGCCATCGGGGACACCTCCTACGAGCAGTACTTC. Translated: CAIGDTSYEQYF.

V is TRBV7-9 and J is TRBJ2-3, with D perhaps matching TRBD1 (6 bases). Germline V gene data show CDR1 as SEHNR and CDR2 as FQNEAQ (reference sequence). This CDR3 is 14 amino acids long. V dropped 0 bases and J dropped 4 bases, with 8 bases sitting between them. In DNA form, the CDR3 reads TGTGCCAGCAGCTTAGCCAGGGGTTCAGATACGCAGTATTTT. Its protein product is CASSLARGSDTQYF.

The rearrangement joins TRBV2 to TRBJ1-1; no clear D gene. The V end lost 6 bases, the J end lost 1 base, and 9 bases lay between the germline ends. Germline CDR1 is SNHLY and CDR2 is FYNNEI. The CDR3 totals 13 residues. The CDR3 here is CASSQDSNTEAFF. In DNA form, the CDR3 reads TGTGCCAGCAGCCAGGATTCGAACACTGAAGCTTTCTTT.

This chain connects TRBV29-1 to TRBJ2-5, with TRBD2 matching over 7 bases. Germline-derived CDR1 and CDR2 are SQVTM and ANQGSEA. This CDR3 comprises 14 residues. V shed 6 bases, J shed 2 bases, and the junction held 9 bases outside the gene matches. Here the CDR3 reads CSVEGTTLQETQYF. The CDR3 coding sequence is TGCAGCGTGGAGGGGACTACCCTTCAAGAGACCCAGTACTTC.

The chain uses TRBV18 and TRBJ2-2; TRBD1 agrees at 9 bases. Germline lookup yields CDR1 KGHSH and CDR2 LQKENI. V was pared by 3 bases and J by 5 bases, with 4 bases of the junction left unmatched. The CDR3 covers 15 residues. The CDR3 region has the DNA TGTGCCAGCTCACCCCCGGGACAGGGAACCGGGGAGCTGTTTTTT. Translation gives CASSPPGQGTGELFF.